This record looks at one TCR beta chain sequence and its context. Its antigen is still unknown. The data originate from a study of OX40 agonist ivuxolimab in advanced cancers. Study details: Patients received intravenous ivuxolimab every 2 weeks at 0.01 to 10 mg/kg. A diagnosis of hepatocellular carcinoma, melanoma, renal cell or head and neck cancer was present in dose-escalation patients. Overall study results and limits: There was clonal expansion of CD4+ and CD8+ blood T cells by week 6 at 0.1 to 3.0 mg/kg.

Here immunoSEQ multiplex PCR was the method, and the copy in TCRdb shows in-frame clones only, minus some. The table shows just over 80,000 clones, with roughly 84% occurring only once. Baseline, cycle 4 day 1, and cycle 7 day 1 were the blood sampling points. Sequenced material: CD4+ or CD8+ T cells sorted from blood, taken in a trial of the OX40 agonist ivuxolimab. This TCR was recovered from an adult with an advanced solid tumor such as melanoma, head and neck, liver or kidney cancer.

As DNA, the CDR3 is TGTGCCAGCAGCACCGGGAGTAACTCCTACAATGAGCAGTTCTTC. Amino acid sequence: CASSTGSNSYNEQFF. The chain joins TRBV5-4 to TRBJ2-1; D perhaps matches TRBD2 (6 bases). The CDR3 has 15 amino acids. CDR1 is SGHNT and CDR2 is YYREEE in the germline V gene (reference sequence). Between the trimmed V and J ends, which lost 4 bases and 0 bases, there was a span of 11 bases.